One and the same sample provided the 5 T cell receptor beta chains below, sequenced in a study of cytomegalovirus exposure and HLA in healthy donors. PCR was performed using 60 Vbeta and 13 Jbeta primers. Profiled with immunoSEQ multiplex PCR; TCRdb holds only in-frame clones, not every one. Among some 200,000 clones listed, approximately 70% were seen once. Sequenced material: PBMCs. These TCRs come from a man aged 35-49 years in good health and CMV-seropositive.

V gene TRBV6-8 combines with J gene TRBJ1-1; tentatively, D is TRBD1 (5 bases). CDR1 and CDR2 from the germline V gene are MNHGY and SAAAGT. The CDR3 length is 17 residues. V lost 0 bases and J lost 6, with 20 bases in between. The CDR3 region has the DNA TGTGCCAGCAGTTACTCGTGCAGGGCCGGTGGGGTGGCTGAAGCTTTCTTT. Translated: CASSYSCRAGGVAEAFF.

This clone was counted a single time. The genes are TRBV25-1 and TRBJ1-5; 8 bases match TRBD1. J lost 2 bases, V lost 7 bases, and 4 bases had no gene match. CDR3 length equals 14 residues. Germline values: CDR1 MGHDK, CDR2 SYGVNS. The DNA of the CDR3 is TGTGCCAGCAAGATGGACAGGGGCAATCAGCCCCAGCATTTT. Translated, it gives CASKMDRGNQPQHF.

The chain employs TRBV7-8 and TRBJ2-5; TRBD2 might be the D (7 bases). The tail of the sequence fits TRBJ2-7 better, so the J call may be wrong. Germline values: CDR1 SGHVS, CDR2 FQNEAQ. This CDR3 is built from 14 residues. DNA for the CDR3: TGTGCCAGCAAGGGGAGGGACATAACCTACGAGCAGTACTTC. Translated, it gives CASKGRDITYEQYF.

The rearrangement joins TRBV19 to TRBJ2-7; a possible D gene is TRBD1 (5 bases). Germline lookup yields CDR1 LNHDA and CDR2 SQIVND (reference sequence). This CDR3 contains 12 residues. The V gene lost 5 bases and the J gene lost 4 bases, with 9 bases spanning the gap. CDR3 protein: CASSPDIYEQYF. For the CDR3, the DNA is TGTGCCAGTAGTCCGGACATTTACGAGCAGTACTTC.

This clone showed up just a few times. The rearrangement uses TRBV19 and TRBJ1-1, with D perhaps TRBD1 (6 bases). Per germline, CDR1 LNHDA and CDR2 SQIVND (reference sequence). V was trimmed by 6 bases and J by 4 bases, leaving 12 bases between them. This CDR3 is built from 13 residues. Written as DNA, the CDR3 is TGTGCCAGTAGCACCACCAGGGGCACTGAAGCTTTCTTT. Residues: CASSTTRGTEAFF.